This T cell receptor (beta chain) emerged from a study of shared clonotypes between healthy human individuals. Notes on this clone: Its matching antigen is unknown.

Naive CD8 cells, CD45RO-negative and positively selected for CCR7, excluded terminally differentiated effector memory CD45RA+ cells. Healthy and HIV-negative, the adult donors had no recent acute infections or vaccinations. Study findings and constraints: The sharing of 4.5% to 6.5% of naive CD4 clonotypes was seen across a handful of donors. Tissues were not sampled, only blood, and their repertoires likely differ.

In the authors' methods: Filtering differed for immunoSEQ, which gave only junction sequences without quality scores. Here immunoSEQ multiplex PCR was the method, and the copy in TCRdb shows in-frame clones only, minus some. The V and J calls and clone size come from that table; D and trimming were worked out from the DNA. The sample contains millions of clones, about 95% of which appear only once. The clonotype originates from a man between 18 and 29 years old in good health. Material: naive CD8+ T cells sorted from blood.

In nucleotides, the CDR3 is TGCGCCAGCAGCCACATGACTAGCGGCCTCTACGAGCAGTACTTC. Amino acids: CASSHMTSGLYEQYF. The J gene is TRBJ2-7, the V gene TRBV5-1, with 9 bases identical to TRBD2. Germline CDR1 SGHRS, CDR2 YFSETQ. The CDR3 spans 15 residues. Losses at the gene ends were 4 bases for V and 3 bases for J; bases not matched to a gene: 8.